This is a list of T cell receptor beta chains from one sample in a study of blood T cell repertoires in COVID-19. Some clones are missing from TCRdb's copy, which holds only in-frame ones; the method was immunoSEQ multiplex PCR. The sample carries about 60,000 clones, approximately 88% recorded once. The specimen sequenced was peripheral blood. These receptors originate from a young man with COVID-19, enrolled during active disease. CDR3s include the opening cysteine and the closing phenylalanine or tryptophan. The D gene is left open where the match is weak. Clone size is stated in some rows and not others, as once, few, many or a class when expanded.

CDR3: CAWSDLGTGISPLHF; DNA: TGTGCCTGGAGTGACCTCGGGACAGGGATATCACCCCTCCACTTT; length: 15; size: once; V: TRBV30; D: TRBD1; J: TRBJ1-6
CDR3: CASSYGTVNYGYTF; DNA: TGTGCCAGCAGTTACGGGACAGTAAACTATGGCTACACCTTC; length: 14; size: once; V: TRBV6-5; D: TRBD1; J: TRBJ1-2
CDR3: CASSGLGPQHF; DNA: TGTGCCAGCAGCGGACTCGGGCCCCAGCATTTT; length: 11; size: .; V: TRBV2; D: .; J: TRBJ1-5
CDR3: CATTSSGSSYEQYF; DNA: TGTGCCACCACATCTAGCGGGAGCTCCTACGAGCAGTACTTC; length: 14; size: .; V: TRBV10-3; D: TRBD2; J: TRBJ2-7
CDR3: CASRPRQMQETQYF; DNA: TGTGCCAGCAGACCGAGACAGATGCAAGAGACCCAGTACTTC; length: 14; size: .; V: TRBV27; D: .; J: TRBJ2-5
CDR3: CATSEPGTGGLTGELFF; DNA: TGTGCCACCAGTGAACCCGGGACAGGGGGCCTCACCGGGGAGCTGTTTTTT; length: 17; size: .; V: TRBV24-1; D: TRBD1; J: TRBJ2-2
CDR3: CASSARQADEQFF; DNA: TGTGCCAGCAGCGCCCGACAGGCCGATGAGCAGTTCTTC; length: 13; size: .; V: TRBV11-3; D: .; J: TRBJ2-1
CDR3: CASSQHRESNTGELFF; DNA: TGCGCCAGCAGCCAACACAGGGAATCGAACACCGGGGAGCTGTTTTTT; length: 16; size: .; V: TRBV4-1; D: .; J: TRBJ2-2
CDR3: CASSGGQGPSTEQYF; DNA: TGCGCCAGCAGCGGGGGACAGGGCCCGTCCACAGAGCAGTACTTC; length: 15; size: .; V: TRBV5-1; D: TRBD1; J: TRBJ2-7
CDR3: CATSRDSYTEAFF; DNA: TGTGCCACGTCCCGGGACAGCTACACTGAAGCTTTCTTT; length: 13; size: .; V: TRBV10-3; D: TRBD1; J: TRBJ1-1
CDR3: CASSESLDKAFF; DNA: TGCGCCAGCAGTGAGTCGCTGGACAAGGCTTTCTTT; length: 12; size: few; V: TRBV10-2; D: .; J: TRBJ1-1
CDR3: CASSRLSTRAHGSPLHF; DNA: TGTGCCAGCAGTCGGCTGTCCACGAGGGCCCACGGATCACCCCTCCACTTT; length: 17; size: .; V: TRBV27; D: .; J: TRBJ1-6
CDR3: CASSEAGGAYF; DNA: TGTGCCAGCAGTGAAGCTGGGGGGGCGTACTTC; length: 11; size: .; V: TRBV6-1; D: .; J: TRBJ2-7
CDR3: CSVRQTGSEAFF; DNA: TGCAGCGTTCGACAAACAGGGTCTGAAGCTTTCTTT; length: 12; size: .; V: TRBV29-1; D: .; J: TRBJ1-1
CDR3: CASSLPGQGGQPQHF; DNA: TGTGCCAGCAGTTTACCGGGACAGGGAGGCCAGCCCCAGCATTTT; length: 15; size: .; V: TRBV6-6; D: TRBD1; J: TRBJ1-5
CDR3: CASSPGLAGDTDTQYF; DNA: TGTGCCAGCAGCCCGGGACTAGCGGGAGATACAGATACGCAGTATTTT; length: 16; size: once; V: TRBV11-3; D: TRBD2; J: TRBJ2-3
CDR3: CASSIGAGGAEAFF; DNA: TGTGCCAGTAGTATTGGGGCCGGAGGGGCGGAAGCTTTCTTT; length: 14; size: .; V: TRBV19; D: .; J: TRBJ1-1
CDR3: CAPGVFEQFF; DNA: TGTGCCCCAGGGGTATTTGAGCAGTTCTTC; length: 10; size: .; V: TRBV7-9; D: .; J: TRBJ2-1
CDR3: CASSPGDRDRGTQYF; DNA: TGCGCCAGCAGCCCGGGGGACCGAGATCGAGGGACCCAGTACTTC; length: 15; size: .; V: TRBV4-1; D: .; J: TRBJ2-5
CDR3: CASSQDRGRGGNQPQHF; DNA: TGCGCCAGCAGCCAAGATCGGGGCAGGGGTGGCAATCAGCCCCAGCATTTT; length: 17; size: .; V: TRBV4-1; D: .; J: TRBJ1-5
CDR3: CASRKGQGDDQPQHF; DNA: TGTGCCAGCAGAAAAGGACAGGGGGACGATCAGCCCCAGCATTTT; length: 15; size: .; V: TRBV2; D: TRBD1; J: TRBJ1-5
CDR3: CASSTGQLSNQPQHF; DNA: TGTGCCAGCAGTACGGGACAGCTCTCCAATCAGCCCCAGCATTTT; length: 15; size: .; V: TRBV28; D: TRBD1; J: TRBJ1-5
CDR3: CASSLRTTSPNEQYF; DNA: TGCGCCAGCAGCTTGAGAACGACAAGCCCTAACGAGCAGTACTTC; length: 15; size: .; V: TRBV5-1; D: .; J: TRBJ2-7
CDR3: CASSLSSGRFSETQYF; DNA: TGTGCCAGCAGCTTGTCTAGCGGGAGATTTTCAGAGACCCAGTACTTC; length: 16; size: .; V: TRBV7-9; D: TRBD2; J: TRBJ2-5
CDR3: CAWSVLVRDTEAFF; DNA: TGTGCCTGGAGTGTACTCGTCCGTGATACTGAAGCTTTCTTT; length: 14; size: .; V: TRBV30; D: .; J: TRBJ1-1
CDR3: CASRAPGKKLFF; DNA: TGTGCCAGCAGGGCTCCCGGGAAAAAACTGTTTTTT; length: 12; size: .; V: TRBV28; D: .; J: TRBJ1-4
CDR3: CASSPRQGATTEAFF; DNA: TGTGCCAGTAGTCCACGACAGGGGGCGACCACTGAAGCTTTCTTT; length: 15; size: .; V: TRBV19; D: TRBD1; J: TRBJ1-1
CDR3: CSVAEAYYEQYF; DNA: TGCAGCGTTGCCGAGGCCTACTACGAGCAGTACTTC; length: 12; size: .; V: TRBV29-1; D: .; J: TRBJ2-7
CDR3: CASSPGLTNTGELFF; DNA: TGCGCCAGCAGCCCGGGACTCACGAACACCGGGGAGCTGTTTTTT; length: 15; size: .; V: TRBV5-1; D: .; J: TRBJ2-2
CDR3: CASRLAGGQETQYF; DNA: TGTGCCTCTCGACTAGCGGGAGGGCAAGAGACCCAGTACTTC; length: 14; size: .; V: TRBV30; D: TRBD2; J: TRBJ2-5
CDR3: CASSPGLDTGNTIYF; DNA: TGTGCCAGCAGCCCCGGTTTAGACACTGGAAACACCATATATTTT; length: 15; size: .; V: TRBV7-6; D: .; J: TRBJ1-3
CDR3: CASSFRDTSYEQYF; DNA: TGTGCCAGCAGCTTCCGGGACACCTCCTACGAGCAGTACTTC; length: 14; size: .; V: TRBV9; D: .; J: TRBJ2-7